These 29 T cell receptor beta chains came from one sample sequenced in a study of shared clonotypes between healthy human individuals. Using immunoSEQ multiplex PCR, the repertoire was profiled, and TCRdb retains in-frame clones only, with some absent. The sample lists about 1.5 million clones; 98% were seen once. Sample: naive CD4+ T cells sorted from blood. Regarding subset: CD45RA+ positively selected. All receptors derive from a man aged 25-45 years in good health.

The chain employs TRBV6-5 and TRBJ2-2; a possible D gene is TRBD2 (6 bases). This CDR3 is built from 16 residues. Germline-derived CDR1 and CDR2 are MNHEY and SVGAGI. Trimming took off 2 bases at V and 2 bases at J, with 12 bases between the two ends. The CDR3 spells CASSYEAGRNTGELFF. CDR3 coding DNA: TGTGCCAGCAGTTACGAGGCCGGGAGAAACACCGGGGAGCTGTTTTTT.

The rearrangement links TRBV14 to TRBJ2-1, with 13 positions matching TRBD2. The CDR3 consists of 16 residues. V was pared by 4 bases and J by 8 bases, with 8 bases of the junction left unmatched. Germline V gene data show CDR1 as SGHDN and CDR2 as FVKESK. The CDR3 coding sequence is TGTGCCAGCAGCCGGAAACTAGCGGGAGGGCCCTATGAGCAGTTCTTC. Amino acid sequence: CASSRKLAGGPYEQFF.

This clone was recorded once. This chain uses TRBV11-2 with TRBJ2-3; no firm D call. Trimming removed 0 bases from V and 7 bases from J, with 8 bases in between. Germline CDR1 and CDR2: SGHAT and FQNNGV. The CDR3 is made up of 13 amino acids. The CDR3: CASSLDPPYTQYF. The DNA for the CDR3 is TGTGCCAGCAGCTTAGATCCCCCGTATACGCAGTATTTT.

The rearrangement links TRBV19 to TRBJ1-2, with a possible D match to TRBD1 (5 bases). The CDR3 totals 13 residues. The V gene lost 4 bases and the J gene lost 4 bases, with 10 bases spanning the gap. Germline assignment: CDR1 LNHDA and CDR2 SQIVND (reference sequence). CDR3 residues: CASSKRGAYGYTF. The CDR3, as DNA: TGTGCCAGTAGTAAGAGGGGTGCCTATGGCTACACCTTC.

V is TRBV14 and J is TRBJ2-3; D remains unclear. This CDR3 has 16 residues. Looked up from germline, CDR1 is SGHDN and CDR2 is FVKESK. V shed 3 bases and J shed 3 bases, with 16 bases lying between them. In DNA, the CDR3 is TGTGCCAGCAGCCAGAGGCTTACGCCCGGGACAGATACGCAGTATTTT. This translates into CASSQRLTPGTDTQYF.

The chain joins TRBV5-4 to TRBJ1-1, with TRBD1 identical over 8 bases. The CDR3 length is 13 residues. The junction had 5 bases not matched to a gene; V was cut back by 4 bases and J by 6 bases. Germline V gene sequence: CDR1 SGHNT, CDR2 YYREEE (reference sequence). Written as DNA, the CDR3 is TGTGCCAGCAGCATTGGACAGGGCGCTGAAGCTTTCTTT. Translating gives CASSIGQGAEAFF.

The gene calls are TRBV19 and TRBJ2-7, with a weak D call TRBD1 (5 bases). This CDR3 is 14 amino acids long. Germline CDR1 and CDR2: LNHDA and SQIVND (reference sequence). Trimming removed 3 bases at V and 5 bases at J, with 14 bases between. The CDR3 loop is CASSMSDIGNEQYF. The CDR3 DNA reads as TGTGCCAGTAGTATGTCGGACATCGGCAACGAGCAGTACTTC.

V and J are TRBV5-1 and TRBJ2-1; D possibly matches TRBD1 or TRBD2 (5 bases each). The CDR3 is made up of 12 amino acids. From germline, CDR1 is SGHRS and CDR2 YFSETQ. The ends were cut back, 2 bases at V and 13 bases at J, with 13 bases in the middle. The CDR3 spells CASSFRLGDQFF. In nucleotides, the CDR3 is TGCGCCAGCAGCTTTCGGTTGGGGGACCAGTTCTTC.

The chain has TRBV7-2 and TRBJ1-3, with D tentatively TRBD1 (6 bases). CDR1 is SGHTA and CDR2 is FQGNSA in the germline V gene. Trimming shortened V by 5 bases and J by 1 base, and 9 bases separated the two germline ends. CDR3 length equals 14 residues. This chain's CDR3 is CASSLGQSGNTIYF. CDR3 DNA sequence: TGTGCCAGCAGCCTTGGACAGTCTGGAAACACCATATATTTT.

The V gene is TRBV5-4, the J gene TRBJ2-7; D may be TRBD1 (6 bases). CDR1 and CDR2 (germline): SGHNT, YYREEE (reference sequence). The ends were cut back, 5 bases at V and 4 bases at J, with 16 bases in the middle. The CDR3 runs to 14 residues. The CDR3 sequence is CASRLAGTYYEQYF. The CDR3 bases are TGTGCCAGCAGATTAGCCGGGACATATTACGAGCAGTACTTC.

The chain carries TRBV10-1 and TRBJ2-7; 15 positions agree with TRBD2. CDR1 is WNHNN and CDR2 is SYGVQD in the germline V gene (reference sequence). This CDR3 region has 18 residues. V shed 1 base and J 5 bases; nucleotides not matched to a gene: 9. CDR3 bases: TGCGCCAGCAGTGAGTGGCCGCGGGGACTAGCGGGAGGTGACGAGCAGTACTTC. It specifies CASSEWPRGLAGGDEQYF.

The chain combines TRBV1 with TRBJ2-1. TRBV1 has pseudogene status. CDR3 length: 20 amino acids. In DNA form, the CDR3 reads TGCACCAGCAGCCAAGATCAAGGGCCGCCGGGGCTCTCGGACTTAAATGAGCAGTTCTTC. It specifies CTSSQDQGPPGLSDLNEQFF.

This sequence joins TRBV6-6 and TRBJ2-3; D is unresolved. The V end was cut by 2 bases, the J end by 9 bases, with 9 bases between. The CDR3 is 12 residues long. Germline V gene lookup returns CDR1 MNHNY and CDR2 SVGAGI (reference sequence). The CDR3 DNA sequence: TGTGCCAGCAGTTACGAGGCGTGGACGCAGTATTTT. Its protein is CASSYEAWTQYF.

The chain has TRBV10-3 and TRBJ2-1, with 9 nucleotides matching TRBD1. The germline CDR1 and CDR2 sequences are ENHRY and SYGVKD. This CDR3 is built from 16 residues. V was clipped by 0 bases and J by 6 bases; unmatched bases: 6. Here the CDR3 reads CAISESWTGVANEQFF. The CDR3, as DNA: TGTGCCATCAGTGAGTCCTGGACAGGGGTTGCCAATGAGCAGTTCTTC.

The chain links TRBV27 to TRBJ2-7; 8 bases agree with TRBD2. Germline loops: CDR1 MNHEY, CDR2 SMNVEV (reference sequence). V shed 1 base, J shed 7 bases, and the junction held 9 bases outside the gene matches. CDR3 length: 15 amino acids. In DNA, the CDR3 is TGTGCCAGCAGTTTATTCCTAGCGGGCGTTCGGGAGCAGTACTTC. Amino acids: CASSLFLAGVREQYF.

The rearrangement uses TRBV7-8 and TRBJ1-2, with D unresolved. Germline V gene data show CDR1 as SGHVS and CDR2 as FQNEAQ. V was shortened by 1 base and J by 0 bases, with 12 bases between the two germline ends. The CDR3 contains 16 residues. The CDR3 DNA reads TGTGCCAGCAGCTTAGATCGGTTCGCCCCTAACTATGGCTACACCTTC. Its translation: CASSLDRFAPNYGYTF.

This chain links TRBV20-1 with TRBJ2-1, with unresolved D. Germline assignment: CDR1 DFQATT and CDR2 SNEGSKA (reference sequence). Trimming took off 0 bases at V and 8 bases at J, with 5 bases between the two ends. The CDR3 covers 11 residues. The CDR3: CSARDHDEQFF. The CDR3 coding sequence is TGCAGTGCTAGAGATCACGATGAGCAGTTCTTC.

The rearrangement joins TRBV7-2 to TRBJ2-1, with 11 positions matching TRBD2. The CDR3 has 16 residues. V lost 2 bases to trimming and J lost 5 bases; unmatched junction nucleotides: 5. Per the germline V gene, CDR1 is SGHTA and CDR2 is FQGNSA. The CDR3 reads CASSLNRLAGNNEQFF. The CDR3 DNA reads TGTGCCAGCAGCTTAAATAGACTAGCGGGAAACAATGAGCAGTTCTTC.

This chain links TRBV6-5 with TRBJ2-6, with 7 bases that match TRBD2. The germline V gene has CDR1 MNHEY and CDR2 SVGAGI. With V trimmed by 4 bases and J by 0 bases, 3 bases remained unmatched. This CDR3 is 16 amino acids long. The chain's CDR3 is CASSWGGSSGANVLTF. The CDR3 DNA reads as TGTGCCAGCAGTTGGGGGGGTAGCTCTGGGGCCAACGTCCTGACTTTC.

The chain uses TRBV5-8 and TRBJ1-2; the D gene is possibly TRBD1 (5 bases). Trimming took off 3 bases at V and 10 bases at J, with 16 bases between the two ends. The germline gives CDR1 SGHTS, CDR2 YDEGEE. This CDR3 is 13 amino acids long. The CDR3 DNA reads TGTGCCAGCAGCTGGGACGGTCTGGTGGACTACACCTTC. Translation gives CASSWDGLVDYTF. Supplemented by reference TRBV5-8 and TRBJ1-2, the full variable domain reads EAGVTQSPTHLIKTRGQQATLRCSPISGHTSVYWYQQALGLGLQFLLWYDEGEERNRGNFPPRFSGRQFPNYSSELNVNALELEDSALYLCASSWDGLVDYTFGSGTRLTVV.

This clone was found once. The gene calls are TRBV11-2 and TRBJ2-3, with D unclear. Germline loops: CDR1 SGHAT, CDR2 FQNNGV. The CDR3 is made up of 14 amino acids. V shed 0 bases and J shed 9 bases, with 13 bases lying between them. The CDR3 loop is CASSLDQGLLTQYF. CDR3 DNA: TGTGCCAGCAGCTTAGATCAAGGCCTGCTAACGCAGTATTTT.

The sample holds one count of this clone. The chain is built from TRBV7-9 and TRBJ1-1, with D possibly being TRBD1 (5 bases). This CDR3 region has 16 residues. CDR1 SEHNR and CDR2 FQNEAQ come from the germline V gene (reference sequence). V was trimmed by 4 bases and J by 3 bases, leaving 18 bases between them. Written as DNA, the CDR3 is TGTGCCAGCAGCTCACAAAGGCGGGGGAGGGACACTGAAGCTTTCTTT. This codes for CASSSQRRGRDTEAFF.

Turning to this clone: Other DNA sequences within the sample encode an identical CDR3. The CDR3 nucleotides are TGCAGCGTTGCCCCTTTTATGAACACTGAAGCTTTCTTT. As protein: CSVAPFMNTEAFF. J is TRBJ1-1 and V is TRBV29-1; the D is unclear. V was clipped by 4 bases and J by 0 bases, with 9 bases between them. The CDR3 totals 13 residues. CDR1 is SQVTM, CDR2 ANQGSEA, per germline.

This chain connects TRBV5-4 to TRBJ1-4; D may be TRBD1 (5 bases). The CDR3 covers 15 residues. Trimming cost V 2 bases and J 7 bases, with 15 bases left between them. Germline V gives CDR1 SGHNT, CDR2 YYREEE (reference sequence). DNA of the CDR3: TGTGCCAGCAGCTTCGGGGGTCACGCAGGTGAAAAACTGTTTTTT. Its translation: CASSFGGHAGEKLFF.

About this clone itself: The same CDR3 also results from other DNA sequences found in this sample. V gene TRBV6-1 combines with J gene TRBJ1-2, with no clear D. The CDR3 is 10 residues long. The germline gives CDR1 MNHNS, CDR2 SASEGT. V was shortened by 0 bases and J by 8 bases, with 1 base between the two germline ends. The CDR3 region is CASSEAGYTF. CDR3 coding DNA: TGTGCCAGCAGTGAAGCGGGCTACACCTTC.

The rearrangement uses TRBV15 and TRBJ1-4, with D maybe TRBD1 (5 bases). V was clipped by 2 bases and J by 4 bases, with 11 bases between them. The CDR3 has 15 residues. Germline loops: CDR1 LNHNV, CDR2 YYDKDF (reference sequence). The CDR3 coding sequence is TGTGCCACCAGCAGATTCCTGGGACTTAATGAAAAACTGTTTTTT. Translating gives CATSRFLGLNEKLFF.

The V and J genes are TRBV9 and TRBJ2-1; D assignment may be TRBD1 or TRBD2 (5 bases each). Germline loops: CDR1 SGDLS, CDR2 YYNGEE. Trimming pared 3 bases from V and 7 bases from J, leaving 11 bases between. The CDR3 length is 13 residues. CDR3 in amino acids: CASSDPGGNEQFF. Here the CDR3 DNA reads TGTGCCAGCAGCGACCCTGGGGGAAATGAGCAGTTCTTC.

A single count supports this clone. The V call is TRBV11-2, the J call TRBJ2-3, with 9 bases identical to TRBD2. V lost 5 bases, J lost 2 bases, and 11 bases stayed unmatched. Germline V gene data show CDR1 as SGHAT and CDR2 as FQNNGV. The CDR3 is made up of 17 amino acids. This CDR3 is CASSPRGGTSNTDTQYF. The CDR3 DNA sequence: TGTGCCAGCAGCCCTAGGGGCGGGACTAGCAACACAGATACGCAGTATTTT.

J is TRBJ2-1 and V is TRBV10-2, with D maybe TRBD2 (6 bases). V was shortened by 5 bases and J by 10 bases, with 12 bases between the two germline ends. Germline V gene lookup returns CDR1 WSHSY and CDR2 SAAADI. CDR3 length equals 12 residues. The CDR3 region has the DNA TGCGCCAGCAGTTTAACTAGCTCGGAGCAGTTCTTC. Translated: CASSLTSSEQFF.